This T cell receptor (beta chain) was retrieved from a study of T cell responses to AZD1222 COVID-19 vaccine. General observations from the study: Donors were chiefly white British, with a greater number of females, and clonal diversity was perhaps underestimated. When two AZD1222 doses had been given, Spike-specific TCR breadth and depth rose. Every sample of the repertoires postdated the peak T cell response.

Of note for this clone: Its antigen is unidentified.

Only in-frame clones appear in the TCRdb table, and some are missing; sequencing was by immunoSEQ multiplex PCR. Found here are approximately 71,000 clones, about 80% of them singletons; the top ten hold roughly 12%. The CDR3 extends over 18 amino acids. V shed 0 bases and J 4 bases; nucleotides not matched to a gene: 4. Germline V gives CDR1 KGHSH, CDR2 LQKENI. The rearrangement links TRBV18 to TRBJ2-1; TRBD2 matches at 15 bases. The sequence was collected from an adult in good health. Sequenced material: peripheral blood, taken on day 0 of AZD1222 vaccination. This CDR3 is CASSPPGLAGGTYNEQFF. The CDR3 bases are TGTGCCAGCTCACCACCGGGACTAGCGGGGGGTACTTACAATGAGCAGTTCTTC.